This entry lists 7 T cell receptor beta chains sequenced from one sample in a study of blood T cells in healthy people across ages. A second PCR, run for roughly 7 to 11 cycles, used a sample-barcoded 5' primer plus a J-beta primer mix. MiXCR, applied by TCRdb to the 5' RACE reads, yields one record per CDR3 protein. The table includes 950,000 to 1,200,000 distinct CDR3 sequences, around two fifths detected once. Sample: blood. The origin of the receptors is a man aged 18 to 30 in good health.

The chain has TRBV20-1 and TRBJ2-1, with 7 nucleotides matching TRBD2. Germline-derived CDR1 and CDR2 are DFQATT and SNEGSKA (reference sequence). V lost 2 bases, J lost 8 bases, and 15 bases stayed unmatched. The CDR3 covers 16 residues. CDR3 residues: CSARPELALVKDEQFF. The CDR3 nucleotides read TGCAGTGCTAGACCTGAACTAGCGCTGGTGAAGGATGAGCAGTTCTTC.

The J gene is TRBJ2-1, the V gene TRBV5-1; TRBD1 matches 8 bases. The CDR3 contains 15 residues. The germline V gene encodes CDR1 SGHRS and CDR2 YFSETQ. V gave up 6 bases and J gave up 4 bases; unmatched junction bases: 9. The CDR3 region is CASNQGTGEYNEQFF. CDR3 nucleotide sequence: TGCGCCAGCAACCAAGGGACAGGAGAGTACAATGAGCAGTTCTTC. Looking up the rest from reference TRBV5-1 and TRBJ2-1 gives the full variable domain: KAGVTQTPRYLIKTRGQQVTLSCSPISGHRSVSWYQQTPGQGLQFLFEYFSETQRNKGNFPGRFSGRQFSNSRSEMNVSTLELGDSALYLCASNQGTGEYNEQFFGPGTRLTVL.

V usage is TRBV12-3 or TRBV12-4 and J usage is TRBJ2-5, with D possibly called TRBD1 or TRBD2 (5 bases each). The CDR3 length is 13 residues. The germline V and J ends were trimmed by 4 bases and 11 bases, with 17 bases remaining between them. CDR3 sequence: CASSSGPLNEQYF. The CDR3 bases are TGTGCCAGCAGTTCGGGACCCCTCAATGAGCAGTACTTC.

This clonotype occurred a few times. The V call is TRBV29-1, the J call TRBJ2-3; 9 positions agree with TRBD2. The CDR3 spans 17 residues. V was pared by 0 bases and J by 4 bases, with 11 bases of the junction left unmatched. The germline V gene has CDR1 SQVTM and CDR2 ANQGSEA. CDR3 protein: CSVEDPGSGGPPDTQYF. The CDR3 DNA is TGCAGCGTTGAAGATCCCGGTAGCGGGGGACCCCCAGATACGCAGTATTTT.

The V call is TRBV12-3 or TRBV12-4, the J call TRBJ2-7; TRBD2 matches at 10 bases. This CDR3 spans 17 amino acids. With 4 bases clipped from V and 7 bases from J, the junction kept 16 bases outside the gene matches. CDR3 DNA: TGTGCCAGCAGTTCCACCTCAAGCGGGGGGGACTACAATGAGCAGTACTTC. Translated, it gives CASSSTSSGGDYNEQYF.

The CDR3 nucleotides read TGTGCCAGCAGTTACTCGCCTAGCCAAGGCACAGATACGCAGTATTTT. This gives the protein CASSYSPSQGTDTQYF. The gene calls are TRBV6-2 or TRBV6-3 and TRBJ2-3; possible D gene TRBD2, 5 bases. The germline V gene encodes CDR1 MNHEY and CDR2 SVGEGT. The V and J ends lost 0 bases and 1 base respectively, with 11 bases between them. The CDR3 loop spans 16 amino acids.

V and J are TRBV6-1 and TRBJ2-1; 9 nucleotides match TRBD1. CDR1 is MNHNS, CDR2 SASEGT, per germline. V lost 6 bases and J lost 10; bases outside the gene matches: 16. The CDR3 is 16 amino acids. The CDR3 protein is CASSPRLGQGMAEQFF. The CDR3 bases are TGTGCCAGCAGCCCTCGGTTAGGACAGGGGATGGCGGAGCAGTTCTTC.